The T cell receptor (beta chain) under discussion was sequenced for a study of post-analysis software for immune sequencing data. General study results and limits: In patients, TRBV5-6, TRBV5-1 and TRBV20-1 belonged to five TRBV segments found more frequently than in controls. Comparison with controls showed significantly lower normalized Chao1 diversity in multiple sclerosis patients.

This clonotype was seen a few times. The target antigen is unknown. Libraries were made from TCR beta cDNA, and they carried unique molecular identifiers. Out of roughly 0.95 to 11 million T cells, 470,000 or so cDNA molecules were generated. TCRdb used MiXCR to reprocess the PCR reads, holding one entry per CDR3 protein. Of approximately 570,000 distinct CDR3 sequences listed, roughly 47% were seen once; the top ten hold more than 1.5%. Trimming pared 3 bases from V and 11 bases from J, leaving 15 bases between. The CDR3 consists of 13 residues. Germline V CDR1 and CDR2: SGHKS, YYEKEE (reference sequence).

The sample was blood. The TCR originated in a girl aged 10 to 17 with multiple sclerosis. This chain connects TRBV5-5 to TRBJ2-1; D possibly corresponds to TRBD2 (5 bases). CDR3 loop: CASSWRSTGKQFF. Written as DNA, the CDR3 is TGTGCCAGCAGCTGGCGGAGCACGGGGAAGCAGTTCTTC.